The rows below give T cell receptor beta chains drawn from one sample of a study of CD8 T cells in Susac syndrome. TCRdb re-derived calls from the immunoSEQ multiplex PCR reads in MiXCR, one entry per CDR3 protein. The data show around 62,000 distinct CDR3 sequences, with more than 90% seen just once and approximately 0.21% held by the top ten. The specimen was CD8+ T cells from PBMCs. The receptor source for this set is a human donor in good health. Each CDR3 is given with its conserved first and last residue. A D gene is named only where the DNA matches it firmly. Where a row states a size, it is once, few, many or the class of an expanded clone; other rows omit it.

J: TRBJ1-1
V: TRBV12-3/TRBV12-4
size: .
D: .
CDR3: CASSFSPGTDMNTEAFF
DNA: TGTGCCAGCAGTTTTTCCCCAGGGACGGACATGAACACTGAAGCTTTCTTT

J: TRBJ2-3
V: TRBV12-3/TRBV12-4
size: .
D: TRBD2
CDR3: CASSNLAGGSSDTQYF
DNA: TGTGCCAGCAGTAATCTAGCGGGGGGGAGCTCAGATACGCAGTATTTT

J: TRBJ2-3
V: TRBV6-1
size: .
D: TRBD2
CDR3: CASSESSGGTDTQYF
DNA: TGTGCCAGCAGTGAGTCTAGCGGGGGTACAGATACGCAGTATTTT

J: TRBJ2-7
V: TRBV29-1
size: .
D: TRBD1
CDR3: CSALGTGGGYEQYF
DNA: TGCAGCGCTCTAGGGACAGGGGGCGGCTACGAGCAGTACTTC

J: TRBJ1-4
V: TRBV30
size: .
D: TRBD1
CDR3: CAREETGGGEKLFF
DNA: TGTGCCCGGGAGGAGACAGGGGGGGGCGAAAAACTGTTTTTT

J: TRBJ2-1
V: TRBV30
size: .
D: .
CDR3: CAWELPPGYNEQFF
DNA: TGTGCCTGGGAGCTCCCTCCCGGATACAATGAGCAGTTCTTC

J: TRBJ2-5
V: TRBV13
size: .
D: .
CDR3: CASSLGTPKTQYF
DNA: TGTGCCAGCAGCTTGGGGACTCCTAAGACCCAGTACTTC

J: TRBJ1-6
V: TRBV4-2
size: .
D: .
CDR3: CASSQDGTPKPLHF
DNA: TGTGCCAGCAGCCAAGATGGGACACCAAAACCCCTCCACTTT

J: TRBJ2-1
V: TRBV28
size: .
D: .
CDR3: CASSLATDSYNEQFF
DNA: TGTGCCAGCAGTTTGGCCACGGACTCCTACAATGAGCAGTTCTTC

J: TRBJ1-2
V: TRBV2
size: .
D: .
CDR3: CASTGQLSYGYTF
DNA: TGTGCCAGCACGGGCCAGCTCAGCTATGGCTACACCTTC

J: TRBJ1-1
V: TRBV12-3/TRBV12-4
size: .
D: .
CDR3: CASSLAPFAQSNTEAFF
DNA: TGTGCCAGCAGTTTAGCGCCATTCGCTCAGTCGAACACTGAAGCTTTCTTT

J: TRBJ2-7
V: TRBV7-9
size: .
D: .
CDR3: CASSMDSSEQYF
DNA: TGTGCCAGCAGCATGGACAGTTCCGAGCAGTACTTC

J: TRBJ2-6
V: TRBV6-5
size: once
D: .
CDR3: CASSYSNGISGANVLTF
DNA: TGTGCCAGCAGTTACTCGAATGGGATCTCTGGGGCCAACGTCCTGACTTTC

J: TRBJ2-7
V: TRBV6-1
size: .
D: .
CDR3: CASSPSSGAYSYEQYF
DNA: TGTGCCAGCAGTCCCTCCTCCGGGGCCTATTCCTACGAGCAGTACTTC

J: TRBJ1-5
V: TRBV4-1
size: .
D: .
CDR3: CASSHDGLGNQPQHF
DNA: TGCGCCAGCAGCCATGATGGACTAGGGAATCAGCCCCAGCATTTT

J: TRBJ1-1
V: TRBV5-6
size: .
D: .
CDR3: CASSLFEFAGTMNTEAFF
DNA: TGTGCCAGCAGCTTGTTCGAGTTCGCGGGGACGATGAACACTGAAGCTTTCTTT

J: TRBJ2-5
V: TRBV5-1
size: .
D: TRBD1
CDR3: CASSTTGEETQYF
DNA: TGCGCCAGCAGCACCACAGGGGAAGAGACCCAGTACTTC

J: TRBJ2-7
V: TRBV5-1
size: .
D: .
CDR3: CASSLGGLDEQYF
DNA: TGCGCCAGCAGCTTGGGGGGACTCGACGAGCAGTACTTC

J: TRBJ2-4
V: TRBV7-9
size: .
D: .
CDR3: CASSLEVGDVAKNIQYF
DNA: TGTGCCAGCAGCTTAGAGGTCGGGGATGTGGCCAAAAACATTCAGTACTTC

J: TRBJ1-2
V: TRBV9
size: .
D: .
CDR3: CASSVGEYYGYTF
DNA: TGTGCCAGCAGCGTAGGGGAGTACTATGGCTACACCTTC

J: TRBJ2-7
V: TRBV6-5
size: .
D: TRBD1
CDR3: CASSLGGDGWGEQYF
DNA: TGTGCCAGCAGTCTAGGGGGCGATGGCTGGGGCGAGCAGTACTTC

J: TRBJ2-3
V: TRBV9
size: .
D: TRBD2
CDR3: CASSVYAAGDTTDTQYF
DNA: TGTGCCAGCAGCGTTTATGCAGCGGGGGACACCACAGATACGCAGTATTTT

J: TRBJ2-2
V: TRBV29-1
size: once
D: .
CDR3: CSVECDTGELFF
DNA: TGCAGCGTTGAATGCGACACCGGGGAGCTGTTTTTT

J: TRBJ2-1
V: TRBV7-9
size: .
D: .
CDR3: CASSGWGSEQFF
DNA: TGTGCCAGCAGCGGCTGGGGCTCTGAGCAGTTCTTC

J: TRBJ2-7
V: TRBV6-5
size: .
D: .
CDR3: CASSYRTTSEQYF
DNA: TGTGCCAGCAGTTACCGCACTACCTCCGAGCAGTACTTC

J: TRBJ2-3
V: TRBV25-1
size: .
D: .
CDR3: CASSLAELSTDTQYF
DNA: TGTGCCAGCAGCTTAGCGGAGCTTAGCACAGATACGCAGTATTTT

J: TRBJ2-6
V: TRBV7-6
size: .
D: .
CDR3: CASTPGRISGANVLTF
DNA: TGTGCCAGCACCCCCGGGCGGATCTCTGGGGCCAACGTCCTGACTTTC

J: TRBJ1-1
V: TRBV29-1
size: .
D: TRBD1
CDR3: CSIQGGENTEAFF
DNA: TGCAGCATTCAGGGGGGAGAGAACACTGAAGCTTTCTTT

J: TRBJ2-7
V: TRBV19
size: .
D: .
CDR3: CASSFSYRTDYEQYF
DNA: TGTGCCAGTAGTTTTTCTTACCGGACGGATTACGAGCAGTACTTC

J: TRBJ2-7
V: TRBV5-5
size: .
D: .
CDR3: CASSFGFYRYEQYF
DNA: TGTGCCAGCAGCTTTGGATTCTACCGTTACGAGCAGTACTTC

J: TRBJ2-2
V: TRBV5-1
size: .
D: .
CDR3: CASSFAGIPNTGELFF
DNA: TGCGCCAGCAGCTTCGCTGGGATACCCAACACCGGGGAGCTGTTTTTT

J: TRBJ2-1
V: TRBV20-1
size: .
D: .
CDR3: CSARSRDQVHSSYNEQFF
DNA: TGCAGTGCTAGGAGCCGGGATCAAGTCCATAGCTCCTACAATGAGCAGTTCTTC

J: TRBJ2-5
V: TRBV7-3
size: .
D: .
CDR3: CASSPTGGLASLETQYF
DNA: TGTGCCAGCAGCCCCACCGGCGGCCTAGCGAGTCTCGAGACCCAGTACTTC

J: TRBJ2-5
V: TRBV15
size: .
D: .
CDR3: CATSSRTAQETQYF
DNA: TGTGCCACCAGCAGTAGGACAGCCCAAGAGACCCAGTACTTC

J: TRBJ2-7
V: TRBV9
size: .
D: .
CDR3: CASSVHPQDTSYEQYF
DNA: TGTGCCAGCAGCGTTCACCCACAGGATACCTCCTACGAGCAGTACTTC

J: TRBJ2-7
V: TRBV27
size: once
D: .
CDR3: CASHARQGLYEQYF
DNA: TGTGCCAGTCATGCTCGGCAGGGGCTCTACGAGCAGTACTTC

J: TRBJ2-2
V: TRBV2
size: .
D: .
CDR3: CASRATGSGELFF
DNA: TGTGCCAGCAGAGCCACAGGGAGCGGGGAGCTGTTTTTT

J: TRBJ2-4
V: TRBV11-2
size: .
D: TRBD2
CDR3: CASRPGTSGGAGIGAKNIQYF
DNA: TGTGCCAGCAGACCCGGGACTAGCGGGGGCGCCGGGATCGGCGCCAAAAACATTCAGTACTTC

J: TRBJ2-1
V: TRBV14
size: .
D: .
CDR3: CASSQAVLASPYNEQFF
DNA: TGTGCCAGCAGCCAAGCGGTACTAGCCTCTCCCTACAATGAGCAGTTCTTC

J: TRBJ2-1
V: TRBV19
size: .
D: TRBD1
CDR3: CASSWTGDNEQFF
DNA: TGTGCCAGTAGTTGGACAGGGGACAATGAGCAGTTCTTC

J: TRBJ2-7
V: TRBV3-1
size: .
D: .
CDR3: CASSSGGLNEQYF
DNA: TGTGCCAGCAGCTCGGGGGGCCTGAACGAGCAGTACTTC

J: TRBJ1-5
V: TRBV29-1
size: few
D: .
CDR3: CSVEDQGAGQPQHF
DNA: TGCAGCGTTGAAGACCAAGGGGCTGGTCAGCCCCAGCATTTT

J: TRBJ2-7
V: TRBV29-1
size: .
D: TRBD1
CDR3: CSARRGTGAYEQYF
DNA: TGCAGCGCACGGAGGGGGACAGGGGCTTACGAGCAGTACTTC

J: TRBJ2-2
V: TRBV5-6
size: .
D: .
CDR3: CASSLEAITRYYTGELFF
DNA: TGTGCCAGCAGCTTGGAGGCCATCACTAGGTACTACACCGGGGAGCTGTTTTTT

J: TRBJ1-3
V: TRBV4-3
size: .
D: TRBD1
CDR3: CASSQAPGQEYPGMDTIYF
DNA: TGCGCCAGCAGCCAAGCCCCGGGACAGGAGTACCCGGGCATGGACACCATATATTTT

J: TRBJ2-5
V: TRBV19
size: .
D: TRBD2
CDR3: CASSPEAGGQETQYF
DNA: TGTGCCAGTAGTCCCGAAGCGGGGGGCCAAGAGACCCAGTACTTC

J: TRBJ2-7
V: TRBV7-2
size: .
D: .
CDR3: CASSLIGYEQYF
DNA: TGTGCCAGCAGCTTAATAGGCTACGAGCAGTACTTC

J: TRBJ2-2
V: TRBV28
size: .
D: .
CDR3: CASSGDTTNTGELFF
DNA: TGTGCCAGCAGTGGGGACACCACGAACACCGGGGAGCTGTTTTTT